The entry that follows covers one T cell receptor (beta chain) sequence. Its specificity is unknown. This CDR3 spans 13 amino acids. Between the trimmed V and J ends, which lost 0 bases and 8 bases, there was a span of 13 bases. Germline CDR1 GTSNPN, CDR2 SVGIG (reference sequence). 13 Jbeta primers and 60 Vbeta primers were used for the PCR. The protocol was immunoSEQ multiplex PCR, while the TCRdb copy is restricted to in-frame clones and leaves out a portion. The sample yields about 120,000 clones, 17% seen once. This record belongs to a study of cytomegalovirus exposure and HLA in healthy donors. Study conclusions and caveats: Data from an earlier analysis indicated that most TCR beta V segments were productive either about 87% or about 30% of the time.

This rearrangement joins TRBV30 to TRBJ1-1; maybe TRBD1 (5 bases). Sequenced material: PBMCs. This receptor was taken from a female donor in good health and CMV-seropositive. The CDR3 spells CAWSVSTRGEAFF. CDR3 sequence (DNA): TGTGCCTGGAGTGTTTCCACACGGGGGGAAGCTTTCTTT.